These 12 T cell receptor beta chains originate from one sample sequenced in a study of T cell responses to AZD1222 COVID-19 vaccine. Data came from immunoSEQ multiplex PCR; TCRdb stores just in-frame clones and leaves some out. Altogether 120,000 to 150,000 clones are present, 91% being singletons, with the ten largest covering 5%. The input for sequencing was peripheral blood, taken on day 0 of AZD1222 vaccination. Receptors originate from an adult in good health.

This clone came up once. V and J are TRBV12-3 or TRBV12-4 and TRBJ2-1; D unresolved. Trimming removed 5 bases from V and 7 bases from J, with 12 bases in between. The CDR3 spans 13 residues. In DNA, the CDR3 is TGTGCCAGCAGTCCCCCAAATGGAAATGAGCAGTTCTTC. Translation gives CASSPPNGNEQFF.

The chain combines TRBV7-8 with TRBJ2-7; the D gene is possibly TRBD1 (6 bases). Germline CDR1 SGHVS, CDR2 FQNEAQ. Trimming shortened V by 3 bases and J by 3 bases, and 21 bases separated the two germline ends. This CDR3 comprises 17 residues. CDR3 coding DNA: TGTGCCAGCAGCTTCTCGCCCTCTACGGGCAGGGGCTACGAGCAGTACTTC. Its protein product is CASSFSPSTGRGYEQYF.

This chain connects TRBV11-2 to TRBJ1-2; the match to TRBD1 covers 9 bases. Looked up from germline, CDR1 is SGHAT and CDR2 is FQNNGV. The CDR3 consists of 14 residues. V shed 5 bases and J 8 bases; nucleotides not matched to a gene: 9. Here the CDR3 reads CASSPDRGTGGYTF. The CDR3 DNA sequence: TGTGCCAGCAGCCCTGACAGGGGGACAGGCGGCTACACCTTC.

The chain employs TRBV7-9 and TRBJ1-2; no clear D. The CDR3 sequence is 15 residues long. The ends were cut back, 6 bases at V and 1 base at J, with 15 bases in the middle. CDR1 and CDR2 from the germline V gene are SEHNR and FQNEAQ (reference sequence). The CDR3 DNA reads TGTGCCAGCAGACCCGGAGGGAACCTTAACTATGGCTACACCTTC. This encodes CASRPGGNLNYGYTF.

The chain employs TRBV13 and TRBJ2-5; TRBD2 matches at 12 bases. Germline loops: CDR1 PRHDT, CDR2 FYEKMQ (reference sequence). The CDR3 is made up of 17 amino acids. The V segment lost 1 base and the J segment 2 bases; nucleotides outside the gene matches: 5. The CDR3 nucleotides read TGTGCCAGCAGCTTAGTGGGACTAGCGGGTGTTCAAGAGACCCAGTACTTC. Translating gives CASSLVGLAGVQETQYF.

CDR3 protein: CASSQVWVNYGYTF. In nucleotides, the CDR3 is TGCGCCAGCAGCCAAGTGTGGGTAAACTATGGCTACACCTTC. The chain joins TRBV4-1 to TRBJ1-2; D unresolved. The CDR3 sequence is 14 residues long. V dropped 1 base and J dropped 2 bases, with 8 bases sitting between them. From germline, CDR1 is MGHRA and CDR2 YSYEKL.

The CDR3 sequence: CASSLYRENVGDGYTF. As DNA, the CDR3 is TGTGCCAGCAGTTTGTACAGGGAAAACGTGGGGGATGGCTACACCTTC. The chain has TRBV28 and TRBJ1-2; tentatively, D is TRBD1 (6 bases). This CDR3 has 16 amino acids. Germline V CDR1 and CDR2: MDHEN, SYDVKM. With 3 bases removed from V and 6 bases from J, the gap between germline ends came to 20 bases.

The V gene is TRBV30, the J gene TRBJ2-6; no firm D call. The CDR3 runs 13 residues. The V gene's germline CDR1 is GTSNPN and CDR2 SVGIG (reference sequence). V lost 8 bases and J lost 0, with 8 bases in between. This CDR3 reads CARWGSGANVLTF. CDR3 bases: TGTGCCCGGTGGGGCTCTGGGGCCAACGTCCTGACTTTC.

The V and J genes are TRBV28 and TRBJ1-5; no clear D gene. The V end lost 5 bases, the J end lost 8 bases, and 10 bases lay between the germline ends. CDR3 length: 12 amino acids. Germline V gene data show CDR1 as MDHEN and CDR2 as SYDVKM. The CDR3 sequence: CASSPLLEPQHF. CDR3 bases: TGTGCCAGCAGTCCGCTTCTGGAGCCCCAGCATTTT.

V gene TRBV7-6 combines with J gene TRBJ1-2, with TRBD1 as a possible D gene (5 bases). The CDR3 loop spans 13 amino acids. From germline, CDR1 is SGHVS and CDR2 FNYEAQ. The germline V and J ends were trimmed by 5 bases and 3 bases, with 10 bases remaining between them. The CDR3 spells CASSQQGYYGYTF. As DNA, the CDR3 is TGTGCCAGCAGCCAGCAGGGTTACTATGGCTACACCTTC.

CDR3 sequence (DNA): TGTGCCAGCAGCCTCGACACCAACACTGAAGCTTTCTTT. Translating gives CASSLDTNTEAFF. The rearrangement uses TRBV11-2 and TRBJ1-1; D is unresolved. This CDR3 comprises 13 residues. From germline, CDR1 is SGHAT and CDR2 FQNNGV. V shed 5 bases and J shed 2 bases, with 9 bases lying between them.

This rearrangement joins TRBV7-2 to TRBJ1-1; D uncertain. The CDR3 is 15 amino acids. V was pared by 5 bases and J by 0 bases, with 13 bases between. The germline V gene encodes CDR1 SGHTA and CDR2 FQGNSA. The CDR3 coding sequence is TGTGCCAGCAGCCCCGTACCCCATATGAACACTGAAGCTTTCTTT. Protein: CASSPVPHMNTEAFF.